The next 9 T cell receptor beta chains were all read from a single sample in a study of early T cells in non-severe SARS-CoV-2 infection. TCRdb recomputed calls from the 5' RACE reads with MiXCR, one row per CDR3 protein. The profile shows 25,000 to 40,000 distinct CDR3 sequences, roughly 4.5% of them singletons. Sequencing was carried out using whole blood. The source of these receptors is an adult who was a healthcare worker with PCR-confirmed SARS-CoV-2 infection or an uninfected control (not recorded which).

The table lists this clonotype with many counts. The J gene is TRBJ2-7, the V gene TRBV7-3; D may be TRBD2 (7 bases). The CDR3 runs 14 residues. Germline V gene sequence: CDR1 SGHTA, CDR2 FQGTGA. V shed 5 bases and J shed 4 bases, with 15 bases lying between them. In DNA, the CDR3 is TGTGCCAGCAGCCAGGGGCCTAGCGGATACGAGCAGTACTTC. Translated: CASSQGPSGYEQYF.

The table lists this clonotype with many counts. The chain couples TRBV11-2 to TRBJ1-6; D gene uncertain. V was trimmed by 2 bases and J by 8 bases, leaving 13 bases between them. Germline CDR1 is SGHAT and CDR2 is FQNNGV. The CDR3 has 15 amino acids. CDR3 residues: CASSLFGPEDSPLHF. DNA for the CDR3: TGTGCCAGCAGCTTATTTGGGCCCGAGGATTCACCCCTCCACTTT.

Many counts were recorded for this clonotype. The J gene is TRBJ1-1, the V gene TRBV7-2; D gene unclear. The germline CDR1 and CDR2 sequences are SGHTA and FQGNSA. The length of the CDR3 is 14 residues. V gave up 3 bases and J gave up 1 base, with 9 bases separating them. CDR3 sequence reads: CASSFGRSNTEAFF. CDR3 nucleotides: TGTGCCAGCAGCTTTGGGAGATCGAACACTGAAGCTTTCTTT.

This clonotype was recorded at least ten times. The chain recombines TRBV6-5 with TRBJ1-1; TRBD1 agrees at 9 bases. The V gene end was trimmed by 1 base and the J gene end by 2 bases; junction bases not matched to a gene: 5. Looked up from germline, CDR1 is MNHEY and CDR2 is SVGAGI. The CDR3 is made up of 16 amino acids. CDR3 in DNA: TGTGCCAGCAGTTACTTATTACAGGGGGCAAACACTGAAGCTTTCTTT. Amino acids: CASSYLLQGANTEAFF.

This clonotype has at least ten counts. The V call is TRBV28, the J call TRBJ1-1, with D maybe TRBD1 (6 bases). The CDR3 totals 13 residues. CDR1 MDHEN and CDR2 SYDVKM come from the germline V gene. Trimming cost V 6 bases and J 1 base, with 9 bases left between them. In DNA form, the CDR3 reads TGTGCCAGCAGCGGGACACCGAACACTGAAGCTTTCTTT. This translates into CASSGTPNTEAFF.

This clonotype appeared many times. The rearrangement uses TRBV4-3 and TRBJ1-4, with 9 nucleotides matching TRBD1. The J segment lost 6 bases and the V segment lost 0 bases, leaving 2 bases of the junction unmatched. Germline V CDR1 and CDR2: LGHNA, YSLEER. The CDR3 spans 15 residues. DNA for the CDR3: TGCGCCAGCAGCCAAGATGGGACAGGGCATGAAAAACTGTTTTTT. Protein sequence: CASSQDGTGHEKLFF.

This clonotype was detected ten times or more. This chain links TRBV12-3 or TRBV12-4 with TRBJ2-2, with a possible D match to TRBD1 (5 bases). This CDR3 is 16 amino acids long. Trimming removed 2 bases at V and 4 bases at J, with 14 bases between. The CDR3 sequence is CASSLQGGLSTGELFF. The CDR3 DNA follows: TGTGCCAGCAGTTTACAGGGTGGCCTTTCCACCGGGGAGCTGTTTTTT.

This clonotype was seen ten or more times. This sequence joins TRBV29-1 and TRBJ2-4, with TRBD1 as a possible D gene (6 bases). The V gene's germline CDR1 is SQVTM and CDR2 ANQGSEA. V was trimmed by 5 bases and J by 0 bases, leaving 11 bases between them. The CDR3 totals 14 residues. The CDR3 region has the DNA TGCAGCGTTCAGGGGAAGCTAGCCAAAAACATTCAGTACTTC. It translates to CSVQGKLAKNIQYF.

This clonotype was found a few times. This chain links TRBV3-1 with TRBJ2-2, with 12 nucleotides matching TRBD2. The J segment lost 4 bases and the V segment lost 0 bases, leaving 9 bases of the junction unmatched. Germline CDR1 LGHDT, CDR2 YNNKEL (reference sequence). The CDR3 is 19 residues long. CDR3 region: CASSQDRRLAGARTGELFF. The CDR3 nucleotides are TGTGCCAGCAGCCAAGATAGGCGACTAGCGGGGGCCCGCACCGGGGAGCTGTTTTTT.